This T cell receptor (beta chain) is from a study of monozygotic twins with inflammatory bowel disease. Study-level findings and limits: Possibly because of limited power, concordant and discordant twins showed no difference in repertoire similarity. Among IBD patients, fewer clonotypes were shared with others than among healthy twins, especially with disease activity. No distinction between different T cell subtypes was possible.

From the 5' RACE reads, TCRdb lists one entry per CDR3 protein and no DNA. The sample's table shows some 160,000 distinct CDR3 sequences. Total RNA from whole blood was isolated with no T cell sorting. Remarks on this clonotype: The antigen is unknown.

The sequencing input was blood. This clonotype was sampled from a human donor with ulcerative colitis or Crohn's disease, or a healthy co-twin of an affected twin (not recorded which).

The CDR3 reads CASSQDLLDTQYF. The V and J genes are TRBV14 and TRBJ2-3. Germline CDR1 and CDR2: SGHDN and FVKESK. The CDR3 has 13 amino acids. Drawing the rest from reference TRBV14 and TRBJ2-3, the complete variable domain is EAGVTQFPSHSVIEKGQTVTLRCDPISGHDNLYWYRRVMGKEIKFLLHFVKESKQDESGMPNNRFLAERTGGTYSTLKVQPAELEDSGVYFCASSQDLLDTQYFGPGTRLTVL.